This T cell receptor (beta chain) emerged from a study of T cells in Graves' hyperthyroidism and ophthalmopathy. Study-wide findings and caveats: The model predicted ophthalmopathy a median approximately six months before onset. Blood also carried most thyroid clonotypes expanded above 0.001.

A remark on this clonotype: What it recognizes is unknown.

The CDR3 runs 13 residues. The ends lost 8 bases at V and 6 bases at J; junction bases unmatched: 12. The V gene's germline CDR1 is SQVTM and CDR2 ANQGSEA. Researchers amplified the TCR beta CDR3 regions from RNA transcripts. RT-PCR in the first round (using the HTBI primer set) targeted the TCR CDR3. TCRdb passed the multiplex PCR reads through MiXCR, listing each CDR3 protein once. This table holds roughly 500,000 distinct CDR3 sequences, around 43% found once. The chain couples TRBV29-1 to TRBJ2-7, with 8 bases matching TRBD2. This TCR came from an adult woman with Graves' disease, either hyperthyroidism or ophthalmopathy (not recorded which). Sequenced sample: peripheral blood or thyroid tissue (not recorded which). The CDR3: CSTRERESGEQYF. In DNA, the CDR3 is TGCAGCACTAGGGAGCGGGAGAGTGGCGAGCAGTACTTC.